Listed below are T cell receptor beta chains from one sample, sequenced in a study of T cells in Graves' hyperthyroidism and ophthalmopathy. TCRdb processed the multiplex PCR reads anew with MiXCR; each CDR3 protein has one entry. The data hold some 650,000 distinct CDR3 sequences, with approximately 15% observed a single time. Sequenced sample: blood. These receptors originate from a woman aged 40 to 50 with Graves' ophthalmopathy. The CDR3 runs from the conserved cysteine through the conserved F or W. D genes are given only for firm matches. Size is stated for part of the rows, as once, few or many counts, or as a class when the clone is expanded.

d_call,j_call,v_call,clone_size,cdr3_nt,cdr3_aa
-,TRBJ2-1,TRBV19,few,TGTGCCAGTAGTAAGAGTAGCTCCTACAATGAGCAGTTCTTC,CASSKSSSYNEQFF
TRBD2,TRBJ2-1,TRBV19,-,TGTGCCACTGGACCGCCGGGACTAGCGGGAGGTGAGCAGTTCTTC,CATGPPGLAGGEQFF
-,TRBJ1-1,TRBV11-2,many,TGTGCCAGCAGCTTAGACAGAGCGAACACTGAAGCTTTCTTT,CASSLDRANTEAFF
-,TRBJ2-2,TRBV3-1,few,TGTGCCAGCAGCCAAGATGTCTCAGGGACCGGGGAGCTGTTTTTT,CASSQDVSGTGELFF
-,TRBJ1-5,TRBV2,-,TGTGCCAGCAGGGTAGGGTCAGAAAATCAGCCCCAGCATTTT,CASRVGSENQPQHF
-,TRBJ1-3,TRBV6-5,few,TGTGCCAGCAGTTACTCGTCGGGAATCTCTGGAAACACCATATATTTT,CASSYSSGISGNTIYF
TRBD1,TRBJ2-7,TRBV15,many,TGTGCCACCAGCAGAGTACCGGGACAGGAGCTTTACGAGCAGTACTTC,CATSRVPGQELYEQYF
-,TRBJ2-4,TRBV7-9,many,TGTGCCAGCAGCTCCGGGTTGGGCATTCAGTACTTC,CASSSGLGIQYF
-,TRBJ2-5,TRBV20-1,-,TGCAGTGCTAGACCGCCCGGAGGGCTCATCCAAGAGACCCAGTACTTC,CSARPPGGLIQETQYF
TRBD1,TRBJ2-4,TRBV2,many,TGTGCCAGCACCGGACAGGTGAAAAACATTCAGTACTTC,CASTGQVKNIQYF